The present entry profiles one TCR beta chain with its context. Its antigen is still unknown. Base-call qualities are not available, and no considerably larger clone is one nucleotide away. The data belong to a study of blood T cell repertoires in COVID-19 (dated by TCRdb to the early 2020s). Describing the broader study: Samples covering the acute and convalescent phases of COVID-19 were provided by collaborators in the United States, Italy and Spain. The samples were drawn from the first 160 participants of the ongoing ImmuneRACE study and from about 1,200 subjects provided by 6 global collaborators. Where available, HLA class I and class II types were taken from metadata supplied by the sample provider and were not determined by assay-based typing. The repertoires were made available in a free public database intended to serve as a resource for research on the immune response to SARS-CoV-2. The prospective study material was composed of cDNA or gDNA derived from T cells, B-cell-depleted T cells, or PBMCs. Subjects who had been exposed to COVID-19, were actively infected with it, or had recovered from it provided the deeply sampled blood TCRbeta repertoires that made up the dataset. Nearly every sample came with metadata listing a de-identified subject ID, COVID-19 status, age in years and sex.

TCRbeta CDR3 regions were amplified from genomic DNA using the immunoSEQ Assay, a bias-controlled multiplex PCR. For the original study's pipeline: Within the assay, amplification of reference gene primers was used to estimate how many nucleated cells each sample contained. To quantify the absolute abundance of each unique TCRbeta CDR3 rearrangement, sequence reads were collapsed and filtered. For each sample, productive Simpson clonality was calculated as the square root of Simpson's diversity index across productive rearrangements. TCRdb's version of the immuneACCESS table is confined to in-frame rearrangements and falls short of the full clone set. An unresolved V gene accounts for under half of the shortfall where checked; the remainder is of unknown origin. The V and J calls and the clone size are those of that table, but D and trimming were determined from the DNA. Counted in this sample were 200,000 to 300,000 clones; roughly four fifths of them appeared once. The biggest ten clones account for 6.5% to 9.5% of the sample.

From the germline V gene (reference sequence), CDR1 is GTSNPN and CDR2 is SVGIG. V lost 6 bases and J lost 2 bases; the stretch between them is 13 bases long. Taken from cysteine to phenylalanine, the CDR3 has 14 residues. Left in the record is the CDR3 DNA by itself, 42 bases read in frame from the first base. At one collaborating source in Seattle, patients were enrolled during active infection and were followed longitudinally through the course of disease. Collaborating institutions collected whole blood in K2EDTA tubes following their own protocols. Collaborator samples were shipped for TCRbeta analysis as frozen whole blood, isolated PBMCs, or DNA extracted from either sample type. Broader findings and caveats from the paper: The quantity of clinical and demographic metadata differed by source and by participant and was supplied without curation.

The sequence is built from TRBV30 and TRBJ2-2; a weak D assignment points to TRBD2 (7 bases agree). The clonotype comes from a woman older than 75 with COVID-19, enrolled during active disease. Material for sequencing was peripheral blood. CDR3 protein: CACSGTLNTGELFF. The nucleotides read TGTGCCTGCAGCGGGACACTCAACACCGGGGAGCTGTTTTTT.